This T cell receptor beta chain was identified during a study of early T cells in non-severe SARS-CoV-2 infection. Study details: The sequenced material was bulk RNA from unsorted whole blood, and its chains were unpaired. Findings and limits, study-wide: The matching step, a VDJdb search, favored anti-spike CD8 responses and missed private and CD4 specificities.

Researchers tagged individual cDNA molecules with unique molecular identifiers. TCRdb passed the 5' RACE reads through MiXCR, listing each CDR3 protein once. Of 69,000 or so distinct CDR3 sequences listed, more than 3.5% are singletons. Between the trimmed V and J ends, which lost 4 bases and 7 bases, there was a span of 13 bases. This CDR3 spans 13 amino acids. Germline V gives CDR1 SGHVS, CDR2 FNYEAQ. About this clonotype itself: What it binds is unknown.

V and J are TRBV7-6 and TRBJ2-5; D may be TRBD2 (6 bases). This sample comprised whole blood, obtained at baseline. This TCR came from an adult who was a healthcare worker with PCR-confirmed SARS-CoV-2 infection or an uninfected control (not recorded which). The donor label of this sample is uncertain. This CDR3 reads CASSSPGSGTQYF. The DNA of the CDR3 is TGTGCCAGCAGCTCACCGGGTAGCGGGACCCAGTACTTC.